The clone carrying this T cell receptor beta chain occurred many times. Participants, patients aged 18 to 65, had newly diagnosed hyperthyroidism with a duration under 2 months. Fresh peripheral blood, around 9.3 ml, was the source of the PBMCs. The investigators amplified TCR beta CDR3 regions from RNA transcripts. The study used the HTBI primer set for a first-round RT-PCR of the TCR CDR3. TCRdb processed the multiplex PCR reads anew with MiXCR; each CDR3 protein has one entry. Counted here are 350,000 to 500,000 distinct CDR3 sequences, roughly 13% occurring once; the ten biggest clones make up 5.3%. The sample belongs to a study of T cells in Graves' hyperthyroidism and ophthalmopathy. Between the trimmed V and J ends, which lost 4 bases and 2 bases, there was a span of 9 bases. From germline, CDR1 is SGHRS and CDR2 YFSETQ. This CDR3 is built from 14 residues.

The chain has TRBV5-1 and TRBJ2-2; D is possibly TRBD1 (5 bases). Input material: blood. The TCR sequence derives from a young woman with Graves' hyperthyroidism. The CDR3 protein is CASSVDRNTGELFF. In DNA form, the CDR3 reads TGCGCCAGCAGCGTCGACAGAAACACCGGGGAGCTGTTTTTT.